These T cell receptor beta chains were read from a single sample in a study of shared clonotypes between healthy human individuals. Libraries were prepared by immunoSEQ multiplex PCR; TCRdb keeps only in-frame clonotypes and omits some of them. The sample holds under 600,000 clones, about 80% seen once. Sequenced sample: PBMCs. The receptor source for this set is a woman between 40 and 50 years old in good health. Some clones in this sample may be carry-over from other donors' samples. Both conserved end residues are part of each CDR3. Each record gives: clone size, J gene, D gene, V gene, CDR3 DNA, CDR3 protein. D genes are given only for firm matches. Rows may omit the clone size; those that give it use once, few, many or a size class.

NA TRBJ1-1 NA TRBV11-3 TGTGCCAGCAGCTTGGGTCTGAACACTGAAGCTTTCTTT CASSLGLNTEAFF
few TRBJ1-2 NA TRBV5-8 TGTGCCAGCAGCCCGGTGGGTCGGACTAACTATGGCTACACCTTC CASSPVGRTNYGYTF
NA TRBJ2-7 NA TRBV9 TGTGCCAGCAGCGTAGCTGGTGGGACCTACGAGCAGTACTTC CASSVAGGTYEQYF
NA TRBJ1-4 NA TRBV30 TGTGCCTGGAGGGGGTCAACTAATGAAAAACTGTTTTTT CAWRGSTNEKLFF
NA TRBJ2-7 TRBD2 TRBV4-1 TGCGCCAGCAGCTACCGGGAGGGTTCCTACGAGCAGTACTTC CASSYREGSYEQYF
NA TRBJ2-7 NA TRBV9 TGTGCCAGCAGCGTAAGGGGTAAGTGCCCCGCCCCTCGGCAGTACTTC CASSVRGKCPAPRQYF
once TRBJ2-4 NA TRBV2 TGTGCCAGCAGTGGGACGGACATTCAGTACTTC CASSGTDIQYF
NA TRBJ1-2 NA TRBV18 TGTGCCAGCTCCCCTGGACAGCTGGCTAACTATGGCTACACCTTC CASSPGQLANYGYTF
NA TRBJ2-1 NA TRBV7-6 TGTGCCAGCAGCTTAGGATTTCGGGGGACAAAGTCCTACAATGAGCAGTTCTTC CASSLGFRGTKSYNEQFF
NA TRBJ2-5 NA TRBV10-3 TGTGCCGCAGCGAGACAGGATACAGAGACCCAGTACTTC CAAARQDTETQYF
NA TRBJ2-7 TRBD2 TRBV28 TGTGCCAGCACGAGACTAGCGGGAGATCGGGAGCAGTACTTC CASTRLAGDREQYF
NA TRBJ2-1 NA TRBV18 TGTGCCAGCTCCCCCAACCCCGACAATGAGCAGTTCTTC CASSPNPDNEQFF
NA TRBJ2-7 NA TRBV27 TGTGCCAGCAGTTTATCCCGTCGGAATTCCTACGAGCAGTACTTC CASSLSRRNSYEQYF
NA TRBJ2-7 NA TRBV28 TGTGCCAGCATCGGGGCCTACGAGCAGTACTTC CASIGAYEQYF
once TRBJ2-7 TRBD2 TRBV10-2 TGCGCCAGCAGAGGACTAGCGGGAGCCTACGAGCAGTACTTC CASRGLAGAYEQYF
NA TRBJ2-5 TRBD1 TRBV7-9 TGTGCCAGCAGCATAACAGGGGAAATCGCCCCAGAGACCCAGTACTTC CASSITGEIAPETQYF
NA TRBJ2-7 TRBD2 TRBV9 TGTGCCAGCAGCCAACTAGCGGGAGGAGGCTACGAGCAGTACTTC CASSQLAGGGYEQYF
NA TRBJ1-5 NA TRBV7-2 TGTGCCAGCAGCTTAGGCCCCCAACAGCCCCAGCATTTT CASSLGPQQPQHF
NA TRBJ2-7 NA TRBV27 TGTGCCAGCAGTACGCGAGAGGGGCTCGAGCAGTACTTC CASSTREGLEQYF
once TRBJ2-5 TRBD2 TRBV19 TGTGCCAGTAGTTCGACTAGCGCCCAAGAGACCCAGTACTTC CASSSTSAQETQYF
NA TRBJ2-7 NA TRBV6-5 TGTGCCAGCAGTTACATAAGGGATAGCTCCTACGAGCAGTACTTC CASSYIRDSSYEQYF
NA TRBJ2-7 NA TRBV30 TGTGCCTGGAAACTCAACTCCTACGAGCAGTACTTC CAWKLNSYEQYF
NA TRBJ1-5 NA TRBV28 TGTGCCAGCAGCCTACGTCAGAGGGGCAATCAGCCCCAGCATTTT CASSLRQRGNQPQHF
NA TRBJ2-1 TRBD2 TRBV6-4 TGTGCCAGCAGTGAACTAGCGGGTGGGGCGGGTGAGCAGTTCTTC CASSELAGGAGEQFF
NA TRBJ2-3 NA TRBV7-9 TGTGCCAGCAGCTTCCCCCCTAGTTTTCTAGGGAGCACAGATACGCAGTATTTT CASSFPPSFLGSTDTQYF
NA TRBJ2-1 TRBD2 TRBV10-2 TGCGCCAGCAGTGAAGGACTAGCGGCCACTAGCGGACCGTTCTTC CASSEGLAATSGPFF
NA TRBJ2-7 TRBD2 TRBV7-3 TGTGCCAGCAGCCAGGCGGCGGGGGACGAGCAGTACTTC CASSQAAGDEQYF
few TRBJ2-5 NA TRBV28 TGTGCCAGCAGTTTAGCCAACGCGCAGTACTTC CASSLANAQYF
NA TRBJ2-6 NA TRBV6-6 TGTGCCAGCTCTCTGGTAGGGGCCAACGTCCTGACTTTC CASSLVGANVLTF
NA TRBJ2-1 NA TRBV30 TGTGCCTGGAGAGTGGGGCAACTACGGTCCTACAATGAGCAGTTCTTC CAWRVGQLRSYNEQFF
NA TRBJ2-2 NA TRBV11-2 TGTGCCAGCAGCCCAGACAGTCACAGCACCGGGGAGCTGTTTTTT CASSPDSHSTGELFF
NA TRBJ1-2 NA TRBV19 TGTGCCAGTAGTCTCCAGAAGAACTATGGCTACACCTTC CASSLQKNYGYTF
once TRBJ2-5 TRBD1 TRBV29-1 TGCAGCGCACAGGGGGAGACCCAGTACTTC CSAQGETQYF
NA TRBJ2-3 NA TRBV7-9 TGTGCCAGCAGCCAAGTCGGGACCGCAAATACGCAGTATTTT CASSQVGTANTQYF
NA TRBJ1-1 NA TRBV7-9 TGTGCCAGCAGCGTTGACGGAATGAACACTGAAGCTTTCTTT CASSVDGMNTEAFF
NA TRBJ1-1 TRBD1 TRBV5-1 TGCGCCAGCAGCTGGAGGGGGCCGGACACTGAAGCTTTCTTT CASSWRGPDTEAFF